This TCR beta chain stems from a study of T cell responses to AZD1222 COVID-19 vaccine. The junction had 9 bases not matched to a gene; V was cut back by 3 bases and J by 5 bases. Looked up from germline, CDR1 is SEHNR and CDR2 is FQNEAQ (reference sequence). This CDR3 has 17 amino acids. Of note for this clone: Its antigen is unidentified.

The data were produced by immunoSEQ multiplex PCR, yet TCRdb's version contains in-frame clones alone and is incomplete. The sample carries some 170,000 clones, around 94% recorded once. Study-level results: Baseline seropositives among AZD1222 recipients totaled only five to seven.

The TCR originated in an adult in good health. The starting material was peripheral blood, obtained on day 0 of AZD1222 vaccination. J is TRBJ2-2 and V is TRBV7-9, with 10 bases that match TRBD2. The CDR3 bases are TGTGCCAGCAGCTTTTCCCCAGCGGGAGGGCTGACCGGGGAGCTGTTTTTT. Translated, it gives CASSFSPAGGLTGELFF.